Here is one T cell receptor (beta chain) with its context. Per the germline V gene, CDR1 is WSHSY and CDR2 is SAAADI. The V and J ends lost 9 bases and 8 bases, in that order; junction bases with no gene match: 9. This CDR3 has 13 amino acids. Clones were read by immunoSEQ multiplex PCR, and TCRdb kept only the in-frame ones, dropping some. Found here are more than 200,000 clones, around 86% of them singletons; the top ten hold under 2%. These data come from a study of blood T cell repertoires in COVID-19. On the study more broadly: The United States, Italy and Spain supplied acute and convalescent COVID-19 samples.

The sequence was collected from a woman in her 50s who had recovered from COVID-19. Source material: PBMCs or T cells enriched from blood (not recorded which). The chain links TRBV10-2 to TRBJ1-1; 10 bases align to TRBD1. The CDR3 reads CASQRQGASEAFF. Here the CDR3 DNA reads TGCGCCAGTCAAAGACAGGGGGCATCCGAAGCTTTCTTT.